This T cell receptor beta chain was identified in a study of identical twins. Study-wide results and caveats: The more abundant beta clonotypes in cord blood had fewer insertions, and memory repertoires did not show this.

V was clipped by 3 bases and J by 11 bases, with 19 bases between them. The CDR3 spans 14 residues. It was template switching that added a universal primer site, and there were unique molecular identifiers on the cDNA. TCRdb reprocessed the 5' RACE reads with MiXCR, giving one entry per CDR3 protein. The sample lists under 900,000 distinct CDR3 sequences, about 12% occurring once. This clonotype was counted ten times or more. No antigen is known for it. The data were also submitted as part of a second study, on yellow fever vaccine responses in identical twins. That study adds: Each twin's T cell response to the vaccine was reported to look partly convergent and partly personalized.

This chain connects TRBV12-3 or TRBV12-4 to TRBJ1-1; D remains unclear. Sequencing was done on a sample of PBMCs. This sequence was found in a woman under 30 in good health. The CDR3: CASSLSFAGVMAFF. The CDR3 DNA is TGTGCCAGCAGTTTGAGTTTCGCAGGCGTGATGGCTTTCTTT.